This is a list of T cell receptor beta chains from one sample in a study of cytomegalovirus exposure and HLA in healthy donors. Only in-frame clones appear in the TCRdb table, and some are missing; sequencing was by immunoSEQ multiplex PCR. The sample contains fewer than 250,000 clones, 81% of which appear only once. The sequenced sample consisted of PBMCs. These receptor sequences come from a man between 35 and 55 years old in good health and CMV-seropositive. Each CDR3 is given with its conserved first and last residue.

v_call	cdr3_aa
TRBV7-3	CASSLSGVDYYNEQFF
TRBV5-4	CASSIRGANNSPLHF
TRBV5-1	CASSSPGGVSYNEQFF
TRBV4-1	CASSLADTGPRNTIYF
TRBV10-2	CASSDAYEAFF
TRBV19	CASKGIGDRLPGEQYF
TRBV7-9	CASSLLPQETQYF
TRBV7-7	CASSAGTGTYNEQFF
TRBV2	CASTEGQGVDGYTF
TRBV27	CASSFSGSGTEAFF
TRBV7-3	CASPGPIYEQYF
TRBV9	CASSRENSGNTIYF
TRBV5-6	CASHLRAPVHYEQYF
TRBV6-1	CASSEEAGGTEAFF
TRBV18	CASSPRGQSTDTQYF
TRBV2	CASKEEGGYTEAFF
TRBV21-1	CASSGGEGTSGGGDTQYF
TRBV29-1	CSVATYNEQFF
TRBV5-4	CASSPSSAGGYEQYF
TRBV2	CASSKGGGYEQYF
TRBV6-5	CASRYRDREQYEQYF
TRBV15	CATSRGQGAQNEQYF
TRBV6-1	CASSEMARGSGELFF
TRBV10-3	CAISEPVGEGAPSTDTQYF
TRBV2	CASGGTGANVLTF
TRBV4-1	CASSQGPLSGGSSYNEQFF
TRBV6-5	CSQSRDRANYGYTF
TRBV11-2	CASSLGLASTGELFF
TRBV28	CASSLSERAAYNEQFF
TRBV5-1	CASSLDRGHEQYF
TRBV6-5	CASSYQGQANTEAFF
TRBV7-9	CASSLGSPLQYF
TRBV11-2	CASSPSLTGQGRNEQFF
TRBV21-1	CASSKWGPDNQPQHF
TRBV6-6	CASSAPGQKLTQYF
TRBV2	CASRGLAGTYEQYF
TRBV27	CASKLGGNTEAFF
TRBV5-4	CASSLGASTQYF
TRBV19	CASMRGTGVATNEKLFF
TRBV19	CASSLPAGVSGYTF
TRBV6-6	CASSYGTAAYEQYF
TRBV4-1	CASSQALSNQPQHF
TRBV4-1	CASSLGASGATYNEQFF
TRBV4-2	CASSQGGSGKGNQPQHF
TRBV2	CASRRVGNSPLHF
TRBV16	CASSQYRGDQPQHF
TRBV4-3	CASSPRVAGGTGELFF
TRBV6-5	CASSPGNSETQYF
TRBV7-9	CSSSLGLARNTQYF
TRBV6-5	CASERESGNEQFF
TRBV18	CASSRQGASNEKLFF
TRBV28	CASSLERGPSYEQYF
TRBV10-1	CAQRHSSYEQYF